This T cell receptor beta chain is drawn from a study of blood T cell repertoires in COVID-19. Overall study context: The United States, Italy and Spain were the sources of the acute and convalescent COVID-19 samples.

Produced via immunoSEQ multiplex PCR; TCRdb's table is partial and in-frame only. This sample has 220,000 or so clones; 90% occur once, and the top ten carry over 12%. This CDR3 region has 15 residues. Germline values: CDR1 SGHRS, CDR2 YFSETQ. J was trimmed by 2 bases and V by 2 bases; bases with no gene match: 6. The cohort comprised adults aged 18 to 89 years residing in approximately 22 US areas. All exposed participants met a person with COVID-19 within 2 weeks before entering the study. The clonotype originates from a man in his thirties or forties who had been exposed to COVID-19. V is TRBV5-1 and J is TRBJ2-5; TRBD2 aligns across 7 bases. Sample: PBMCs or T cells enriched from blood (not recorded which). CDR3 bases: TGCGCCAGCAGCTTCCGGGACTATACTCAAGAGACCCAGTACTTC. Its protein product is CASSFRDYTQETQYF.